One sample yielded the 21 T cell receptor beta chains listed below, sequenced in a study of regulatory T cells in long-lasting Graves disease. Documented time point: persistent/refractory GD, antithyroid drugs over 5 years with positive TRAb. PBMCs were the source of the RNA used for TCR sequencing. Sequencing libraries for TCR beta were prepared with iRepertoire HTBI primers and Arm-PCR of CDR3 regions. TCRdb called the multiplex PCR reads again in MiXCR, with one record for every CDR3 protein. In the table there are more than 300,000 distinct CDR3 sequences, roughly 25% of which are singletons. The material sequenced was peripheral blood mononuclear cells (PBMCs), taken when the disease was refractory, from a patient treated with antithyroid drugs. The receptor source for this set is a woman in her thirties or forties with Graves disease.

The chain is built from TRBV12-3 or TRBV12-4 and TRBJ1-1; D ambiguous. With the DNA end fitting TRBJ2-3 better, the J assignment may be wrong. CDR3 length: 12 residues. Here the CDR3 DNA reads TGTGCCAGCAGTTTATCTATAAATACGCAGTATTTT. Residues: CASSLSINTQYF.

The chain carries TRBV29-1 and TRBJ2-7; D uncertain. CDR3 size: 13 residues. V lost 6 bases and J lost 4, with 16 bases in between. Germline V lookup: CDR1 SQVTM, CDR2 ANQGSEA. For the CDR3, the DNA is TGCAGCGTAAAGAGCGCGACACGATACGAGCAGTACTTC. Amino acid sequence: CSVKSATRYEQYF.

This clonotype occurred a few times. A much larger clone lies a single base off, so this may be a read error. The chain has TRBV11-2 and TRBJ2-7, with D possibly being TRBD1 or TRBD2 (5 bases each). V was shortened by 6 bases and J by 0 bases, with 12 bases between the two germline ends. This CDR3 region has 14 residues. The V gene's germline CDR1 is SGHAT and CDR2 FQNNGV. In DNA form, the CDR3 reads TGTGCCAGCAGTACCGGGACGGACTCCTACGAGCAGTACTTC. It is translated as CASSTGTDSYEQYF.

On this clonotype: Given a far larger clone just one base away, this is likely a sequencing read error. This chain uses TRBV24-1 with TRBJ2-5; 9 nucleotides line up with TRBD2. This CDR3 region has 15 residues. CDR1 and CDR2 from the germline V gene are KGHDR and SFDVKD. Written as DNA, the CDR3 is TGTGCCAGCAGTTCGGGCGGGAGGGCCATAGAGACCCAGTACTTC. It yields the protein CASSSGGRAIETQYF.

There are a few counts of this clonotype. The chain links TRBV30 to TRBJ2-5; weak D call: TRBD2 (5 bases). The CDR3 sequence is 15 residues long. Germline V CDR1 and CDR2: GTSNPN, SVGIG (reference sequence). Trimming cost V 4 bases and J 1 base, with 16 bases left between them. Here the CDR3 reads CAWTESGGPQETQYF. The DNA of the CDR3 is TGTGCCTGGACGGAAAGCGGTGGCCCCCAAGAGACCCAGTACTTC. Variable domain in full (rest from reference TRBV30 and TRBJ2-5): SQTIHQWPATLVQPVGSPLSLECTVEGTSNPNLYWYRQAAGRGLQLLFYSVGIGQISSEVPQNLSASRPQDRQFILSSKKLLLSDSGFYLCAWTESGGPQETQYFGPGTRLLVL.

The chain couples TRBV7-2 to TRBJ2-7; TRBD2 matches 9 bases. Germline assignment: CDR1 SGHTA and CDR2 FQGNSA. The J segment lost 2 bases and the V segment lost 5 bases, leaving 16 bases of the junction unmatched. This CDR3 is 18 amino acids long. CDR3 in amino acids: CASSPPPFLAGGPYEQYF. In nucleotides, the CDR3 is TGTGCCAGCAGCCCGCCGCCCTTCTTGGCGGGAGGGCCCTACGAGCAGTACTTC.

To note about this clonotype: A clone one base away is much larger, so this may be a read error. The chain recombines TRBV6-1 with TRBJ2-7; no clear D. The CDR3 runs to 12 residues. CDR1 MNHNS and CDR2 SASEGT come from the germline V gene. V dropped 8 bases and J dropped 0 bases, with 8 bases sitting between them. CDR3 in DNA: TGTGCCAGCCACGAAAGCTCCTACGAGCAGTACTTC. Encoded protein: CASHESSYEQYF.

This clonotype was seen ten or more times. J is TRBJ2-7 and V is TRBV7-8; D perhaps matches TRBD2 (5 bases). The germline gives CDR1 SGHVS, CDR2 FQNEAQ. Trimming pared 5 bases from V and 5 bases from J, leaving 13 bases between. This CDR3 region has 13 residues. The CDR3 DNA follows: TGTGCCAGCAGCGCACTAGGTCGCGACGAGCAGTACTTC. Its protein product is CASSALGRDEQYF.

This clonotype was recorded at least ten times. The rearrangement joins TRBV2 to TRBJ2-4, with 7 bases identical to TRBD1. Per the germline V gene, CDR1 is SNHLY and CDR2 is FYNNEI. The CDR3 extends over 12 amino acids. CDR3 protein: CAGGQNQNIQYF. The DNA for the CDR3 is TGTGCAGGGGGCCAGAACCAAAACATTCAGTACTTC.

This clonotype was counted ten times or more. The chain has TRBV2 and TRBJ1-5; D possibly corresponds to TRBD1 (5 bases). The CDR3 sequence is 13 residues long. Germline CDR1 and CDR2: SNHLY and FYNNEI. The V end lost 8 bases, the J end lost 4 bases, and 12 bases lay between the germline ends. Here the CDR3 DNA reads TGTGCCAGCCGGACCGACAGAAATCAGCCCCAGCATTTT. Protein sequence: CASRTDRNQPQHF.

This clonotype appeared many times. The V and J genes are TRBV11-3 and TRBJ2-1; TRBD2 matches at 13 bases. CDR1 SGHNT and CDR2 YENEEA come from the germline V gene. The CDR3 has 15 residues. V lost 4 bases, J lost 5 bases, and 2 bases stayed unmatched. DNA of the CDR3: TGTGCCAGCAGCTCCGGGACTAGCGGGAACAATGAGCAGTTCTTC. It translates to CASSSGTSGNNEQFF.

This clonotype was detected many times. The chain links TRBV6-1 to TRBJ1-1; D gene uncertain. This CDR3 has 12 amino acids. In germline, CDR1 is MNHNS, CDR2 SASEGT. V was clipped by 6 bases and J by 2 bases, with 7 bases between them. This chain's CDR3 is CASRRYNTEAFF. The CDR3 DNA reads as TGTGCCAGCAGAAGATATAACACTGAAGCTTTCTTT.

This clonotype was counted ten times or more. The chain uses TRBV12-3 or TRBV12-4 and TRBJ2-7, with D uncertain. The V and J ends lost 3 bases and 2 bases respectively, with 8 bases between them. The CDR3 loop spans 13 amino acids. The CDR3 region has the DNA TGTGCCAGCAGTTTGAGCACCACCTACGAGCAGTACTTC. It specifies CASSLSTTYEQYF.

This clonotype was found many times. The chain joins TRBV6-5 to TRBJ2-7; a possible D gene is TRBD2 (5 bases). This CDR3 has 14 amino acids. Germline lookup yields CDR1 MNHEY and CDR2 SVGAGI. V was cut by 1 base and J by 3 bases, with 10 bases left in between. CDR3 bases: TGTGCCAGCAGTTACTTGAAACGGGGCTACGAGCAGTACTTC. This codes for CASSYLKRGYEQYF.

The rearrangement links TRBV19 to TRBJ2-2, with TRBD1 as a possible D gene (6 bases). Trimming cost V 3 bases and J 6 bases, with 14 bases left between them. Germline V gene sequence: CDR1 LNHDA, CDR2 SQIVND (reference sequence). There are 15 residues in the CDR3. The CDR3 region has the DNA TGTGCCAGTAGTATTGGACAGAGAGAGGCCGGGGAGCTGTTTTTT. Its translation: CASSIGQREAGELFF.

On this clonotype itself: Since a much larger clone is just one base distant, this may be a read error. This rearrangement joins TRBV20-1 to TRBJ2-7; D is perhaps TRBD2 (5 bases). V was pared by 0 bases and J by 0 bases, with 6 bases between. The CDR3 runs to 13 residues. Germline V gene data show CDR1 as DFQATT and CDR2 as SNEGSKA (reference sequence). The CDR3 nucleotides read TGCAGTGCTAGAGAAGGGAGCTCCTACGAGCAGTACTTC. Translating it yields CSAREGSSYEQYF.

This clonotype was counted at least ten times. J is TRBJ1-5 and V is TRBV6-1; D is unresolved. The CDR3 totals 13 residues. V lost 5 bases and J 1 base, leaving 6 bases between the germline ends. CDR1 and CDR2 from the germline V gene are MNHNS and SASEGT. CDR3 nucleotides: TGTGCCAGCAGTATTGACAGCAATCAGCCCCAGCATTTT. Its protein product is CASSIDSNQPQHF.

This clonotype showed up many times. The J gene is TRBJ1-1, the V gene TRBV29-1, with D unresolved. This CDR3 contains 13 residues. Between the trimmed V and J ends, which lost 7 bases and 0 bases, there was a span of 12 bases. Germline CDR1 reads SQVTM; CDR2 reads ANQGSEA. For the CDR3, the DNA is TGCAGCGCGACCCGGACGGTGAACACTGAAGCTTTCTTT. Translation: CSATRTVNTEAFF.

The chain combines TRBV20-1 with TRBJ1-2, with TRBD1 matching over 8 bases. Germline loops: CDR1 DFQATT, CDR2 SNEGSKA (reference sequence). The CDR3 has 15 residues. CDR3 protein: CNAPLMRTGSEGYTF. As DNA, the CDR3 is TGCAATGCCCCCCTGATGAGGACAGGGTCGGAGGGCTACACCTTC.

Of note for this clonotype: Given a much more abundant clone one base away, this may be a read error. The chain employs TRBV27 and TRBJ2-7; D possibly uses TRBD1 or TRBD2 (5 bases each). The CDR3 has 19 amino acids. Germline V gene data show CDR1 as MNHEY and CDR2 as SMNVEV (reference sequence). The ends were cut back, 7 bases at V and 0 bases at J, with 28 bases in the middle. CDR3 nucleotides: TGTGCCAGCACCCATAAGGGGCGTGGGGGACCTTTTAGCTCCTACGAGCAGTACTTC. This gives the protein CASTHKGRGGPFSSYEQYF.

The CDR3 DNA reads TGTGCCAGCAGTGACCGTGCGGGTTTCGGCGAGCAGTACTTC. Residues: CASSDRAGFGEQYF. V usage is TRBV6-1 and J usage is TRBJ2-7, with D possibly being TRBD2 (5 bases). This CDR3 region has 14 residues. With 3 bases removed from V and 6 bases from J, the gap between germline ends came to 15 bases. CDR1 MNHNS and CDR2 SASEGT come from the germline V gene.